The T cell receptor beta chain described here comes from a study of blood T cells in healthy people across ages. Study at large: Per every two T cells, about one barcoded beta molecule was captured by template switching.

The study's findings and limits: Expanded clonotype changes were possibly confounded by unknown donor CMV status. It was held that diversity estimates obtained from one million T cells represented underestimates.

This clonotype was counted a few times. Its antigen is unidentified. Germline assignment: CDR1 MNHNS and CDR2 SASEGT. The CDR3 runs to 12 residues. V shed 4 bases and J shed 6 bases, with 10 bases lying between them. Using a J-beta primer mix together with a sample-barcoded 5' primer, a second PCR was run for roughly 7 to 12 cycles. MiXCR was run by TCRdb on the 5' RACE reads, yielding one entry per CDR3 protein. Among 650,000 to 800,000 distinct CDR3 sequences listed, under 45% were seen once. The chain combines TRBV6-1 with TRBJ2-7; D remains ambiguous. Sequenced material: blood. The receptor's source is a man in his fifties or sixties in good health. The CDR3 DNA reads TGTGCCAGCAGTGGAAACATGGGCGAGCAGTACTTC. Residues: CASSGNMGEQYF.